These T cell receptor beta chains were read from a single sample in a study of blood T cell repertoires in COVID-19. Using immunoSEQ multiplex PCR, the repertoire was profiled, and TCRdb retains in-frame clones only, with some absent. The repertoire consists of about 250,000 clones, with about 89% occurring once and the leading ten covering 1.6%. The source material was peripheral blood. These receptors were obtained from a woman in her sixties who had recovered from COVID-19. The CDR3 runs from the conserved cysteine through the conserved F or W. The order of the fields is D gene, V gene, clone size, J gene, CDR3 DNA, CDR3 protein. A D gene is named only where the DNA matches it firmly. Only part of the rows carry a size: once, few, many, or a class if the clone is expanded.

D: NA
V: TRBV4-1
size: NA
J: TRBJ1-1
DNA: TGCGCCAGCAGCCAAGACGTCGGCCGCATAAGGGGAATGAACACTGAAGCTTTCTTT
CDR3: CASSQDVGRIRGMNTEAFF

D: TRBD1
V: TRBV28
size: NA
J: TRBJ1-4
DNA: TGTGCCAGCAGACTATCCGGACAGGGGTTCGAAAAACTGTTTTTT
CDR3: CASRLSGQGFEKLFF

D: NA
V: TRBV9
size: NA
J: TRBJ1-3
DNA: TGTGCCAGCAGCGTAGATTCGGGCAAAGTGTGGGGCCCTGGAAACACCATATATTTT
CDR3: CASSVDSGKVWGPGNTIYF

D: TRBD1
V: TRBV18
size: NA
J: TRBJ2-7
DNA: TGTGCCAGCTCACCACCAGGGGGCGTATACGAGCAGTACTTC
CDR3: CASSPPGGVYEQYF

D: TRBD2
V: TRBV6-6
size: once
J: TRBJ2-3
DNA: TGTGCCAGCAGTCCTCTAGCGGGACTCACAGATACGCAGTATTTT
CDR3: CASSPLAGLTDTQYF

D: NA
V: TRBV10-1
size: NA
J: TRBJ1-2
DNA: TGCGCCAGCAATCCTGGGGTAGGGGTGCACTATGGCTACACCTTC
CDR3: CASNPGVGVHYGYTF

D: TRBD1
V: TRBV10-3
size: NA
J: TRBJ2-7
DNA: TGTGCCATCAGTGACGCACAGGGGGCGAGGAACGAGCAGTACTTC
CDR3: CAISDAQGARNEQYF

D: TRBD1
V: TRBV7-2
size: many
J: TRBJ2-7
DNA: TGTGCCAGCAGCTACTTGCCGGGACAGGGTTTCTACGAGCAGTACTTC
CDR3: CASSYLPGQGFYEQYF

D: TRBD1
V: TRBV7-9
size: NA
J: TRBJ2-7
DNA: TGTGCCAGCAACCCCCTGACAGGGGGGACCTACGAGCAGTACTTC
CDR3: CASNPLTGGTYEQYF

D: NA
V: TRBV2
size: NA
J: TRBJ1-1
DNA: TGTGCCAGCAGTGCGGAGGGGAACACTGAAGCTTTCTTT
CDR3: CASSAEGNTEAFF

D: NA
V: TRBV18
size: NA
J: TRBJ1-4
DNA: TGTGCCAGCTCACCACAGGGCGGGCAAGAAAAACTGTTTTTT
CDR3: CASSPQGGQEKLFF

D: NA
V: TRBV6-2/TRBV6-3
size: NA
J: TRBJ1-2
DNA: TGTGCCAGCAGTTACCGGGAAGGTGGCTACACCTTC
CDR3: CASSYREGGYTF

D: TRBD2
V: TRBV18
size: NA
J: TRBJ2-1
DNA: TGTGCCAGCAATCGGGAGGGGCAGGACGTCTACAATGAGCAGTTCTTC
CDR3: CASNREGQDVYNEQFF

D: NA
V: TRBV10-1
size: NA
J: TRBJ2-7
DNA: TGCGCCAGCAGTTTTTATCCACTCTACGAGCAGTACTTC
CDR3: CASSFYPLYEQYF

D: NA
V: TRBV7-3
size: NA
J: TRBJ2-7
DNA: TGTGCCAGCAGCCCAAACGCCTATCCCTACGAGCAGTACTTC
CDR3: CASSPNAYPYEQYF

D: NA
V: TRBV5-1
size: NA
J: TRBJ1-1
DNA: TGCGCCAGCAGCTTCCTACGACCAGGTTTTACACCCATGAACACTGAAGCTTTCTTT
CDR3: CASSFLRPGFTPMNTEAFF

D: NA
V: TRBV6-5
size: NA
J: TRBJ1-1
DNA: TGTGCCAGCACCAGGGGTGGAGACACTGAAGCTTTCTTT
CDR3: CASTRGGDTEAFF

D: TRBD1
V: TRBV11-2
size: NA
J: TRBJ2-5
DNA: TGTGCCAGCAGCACCCGGGACAGGGGGCAGGAGACCCAGTACTTC
CDR3: CASSTRDRGQETQYF

D: TRBD1
V: TRBV10-3
size: NA
J: TRBJ2-4
DNA: TGTGCCATCAGTCATACAGGGGATGAGGGCAAGAAGGCCAAAAACATTCAGTACTTC
CDR3: CAISHTGDEGKKAKNIQYF

D: TRBD2
V: TRBV19
size: NA
J: TRBJ2-1
DNA: TGTGCCAGTAGTATAGGACGGGGGGGCCGTTCCTACAATGAGCAGTTCTTC
CDR3: CASSIGRGGRSYNEQFF

D: NA
V: TRBV9
size: NA
J: TRBJ1-1
DNA: TGTGCCAGCAACGAGCTCGAAAACACTGAAGCTTTCTTT
CDR3: CASNELENTEAFF

D: TRBD1
V: TRBV18
size: NA
J: TRBJ1-5
DNA: TGTGCCAGCTCATCGGGACAGGGGAGAATCGGAGATCAGCCCCAGCATTTT
CDR3: CASSSGQGRIGDQPQHF

D: NA
V: TRBV6-5
size: NA
J: TRBJ2-7
DNA: TGTGCCATAAGGACAGCCTACGAGCAGTACTTC
CDR3: CAIRTAYEQYF

D: NA
V: TRBV6-5
size: NA
J: TRBJ2-7
DNA: TGTGCCAGCAGTCGACAGATGGGGGGGCCTTACGAGCAGTACTTC
CDR3: CASSRQMGGPYEQYF

D: NA
V: TRBV12-3/TRBV12-4
size: NA
J: TRBJ2-1
DNA: TGTGCCAGCAGAACCGGCGGCGGCAATGAGCAGTTCTTC
CDR3: CASRTGGGNEQFF

D: NA
V: TRBV7-9
size: NA
J: TRBJ2-5
DNA: TGTGCCAGCAGCTTAAATGCCCTGAGGCGACAAGAGACCCAGTACTTC
CDR3: CASSLNALRRQETQYF

D: NA
V: TRBV7-3
size: NA
J: TRBJ2-2
DNA: TGTGCCAGCAGCTTAGATTTAGCGAACACCGGGGAGCTGTTTTTT
CDR3: CASSLDLANTGELFF

D: TRBD2
V: TRBV14
size: NA
J: TRBJ2-3
DNA: TGTGCCAGCAGCCGGCTACTAGCGGGGGGACTAGATACGCAGTATTTT
CDR3: CASSRLLAGGLDTQYF

D: TRBD2
V: TRBV9
size: NA
J: TRBJ2-4
DNA: TGTGCCAGCAGCGTAGGCCTAGCGGGTTCCGCCAAAAACATTCAGTACTTC
CDR3: CASSVGLAGSAKNIQYF

D: NA
V: TRBV5-1
size: NA
J: TRBJ2-3
DNA: TGCGCCAGCAGGGCTGGACAGGGAGGGTTAGAGACGCAGTATTTT
CDR3: CASRAGQGGLETQYF

D: TRBD2
V: TRBV27
size: NA
J: TRBJ2-3
DNA: TGTGCCAGCAGTTATCGGGGGGGCTTCAGTATTAGCGCAGATACGCAGTATTTT
CDR3: CASSYRGGFSISADTQYF

D: NA
V: TRBV20-1
size: few
J: TRBJ2-7
DNA: TGCAGTGCTAGTGACAACTCCTACGAGCAGTACTTC
CDR3: CSASDNSYEQYF

D: TRBD1
V: TRBV6-5
size: few
J: TRBJ1-6
DNA: TGTGCCAGCAGCGTTACGGACAGGGGTAATTCACCCCTCCACTTT
CDR3: CASSVTDRGNSPLHF

D: TRBD1
V: TRBV6-2/TRBV6-3
size: NA
J: TRBJ2-7
DNA: TGTGCCAGCAGTTACTCGATCTTCGGGACAGGGGCCTACGAGCAGTACTTC
CDR3: CASSYSIFGTGAYEQYF

D: TRBD1
V: TRBV27
size: NA
J: TRBJ1-1
DNA: TGTGCCAGCAGTTTTATCGACAGGGATCACACTGAAGCTTTCTTT
CDR3: CASSFIDRDHTEAFF

D: NA
V: TRBV5-5
size: NA
J: TRBJ2-5
DNA: TGTGCCAGCAGCTTGGTATTTCAAGAGACCCAGTACTTC
CDR3: CASSLVFQETQYF

D: TRBD1
V: TRBV6-5
size: NA
J: TRBJ2-7
DNA: TGTGCCAGCAGCAGGGGACAGAGCTACCACTACGAGCAGTACTTC
CDR3: CASSRGQSYHYEQYF

D: NA
V: TRBV28
size: NA
J: TRBJ1-2
DNA: TGTGCCAGCAGTTTAGGTGGGCTCGGTTTTAACTATGGCTACACCTTC
CDR3: CASSLGGLGFNYGYTF

D: TRBD1
V: TRBV9
size: NA
J: TRBJ2-1
DNA: TGTGCCAGCAGCGTAGGGACAGGGTTGAGTGAGCAGTTCTTC
CDR3: CASSVGTGLSEQFF

D: TRBD2
V: TRBV19
size: once
J: TRBJ2-5
DNA: TGTGCCAGTAGTATAGGGACTAGCGGGGCACAAGAGACCCAGTACTTC
CDR3: CASSIGTSGAQETQYF

D: TRBD1
V: TRBV5-1
size: NA
J: TRBJ2-7
DNA: TGCGCCAGCAGCCCCCGGGACAGGGAGGCCTTGGAGCAGTACTTC
CDR3: CASSPRDREALEQYF

D: TRBD1
V: TRBV7-9
size: few
J: TRBJ1-5
DNA: TGTGCCAGCAGCCCAGGAGCAGGGGGCCGCAATCAGCCCCAGCATTTT
CDR3: CASSPGAGGRNQPQHF

D: NA
V: TRBV9
size: NA
J: TRBJ1-2
DNA: TGTGCCAGCAGTCTAAATACGCCTAACTATGGCTACACCTTC
CDR3: CASSLNTPNYGYTF

D: NA
V: TRBV10-3
size: NA
J: TRBJ2-3
DNA: TGTGCCATCAGTCAAAACGGTCCTAGCACAGATACGCAGTATTTT
CDR3: CAISQNGPSTDTQYF

D: NA
V: TRBV6-5
size: NA
J: TRBJ1-6
DNA: TGTGCCAGCAGCCCCCAGACAATTAATTCACCCCTCCACTTT
CDR3: CASSPQTINSPLHF

D: TRBD2
V: TRBV4-1
size: NA
J: TRBJ2-1
DNA: TGCGCCAGCAGCCAAGTCCCGACTAGCCAAATTTACAATGAGCAGTTCTTC
CDR3: CASSQVPTSQIYNEQFF

D: TRBD1
V: TRBV19
size: NA
J: TRBJ1-5
DNA: TGTGCCAGTAGTTCATTCTCAAGGGGACAGAGTCAGCCCCAGCATTTT
CDR3: CASSSFSRGQSQPQHF

D: NA
V: TRBV15
size: NA
J: TRBJ1-5
DNA: TGTGCCACCAGCAGAACCCGGCAGGGGCGCGTTCAGCCCCAGCATTTT
CDR3: CATSRTRQGRVQPQHF